The clone carrying this T cell receptor beta chain was picked up a small number of times. Its antigen is as yet unknown. The CDR3 runs 10 residues. CDR1 is DFQATT and CDR2 is SNEGSKA in the germline V gene (reference sequence). V lost 1 base, J lost 9 bases, and 3 bases lay in between. This sample is drawn from a study of T cell repertoires in cytomegalovirus infection. About the research overall: It was the public TCR beta signatures that indicated both CMV infection and matching HLA type.

Study outcomes and limitations: There were carriers of CMV plus the relevant HLA, and cumulative public TCR beta family frequency identified them. Dominating the ex vivo response were HLA-C-restricted CMV-specific TCR beta clonotypes.

TCRdb used MiXCR to reprocess the reads, holding one entry per CDR3 protein. The sample records tens of thousands of distinct CDR3 sequences, approximately 22% being singletons. The V gene is TRBV20-1, the J gene TRBJ2-2; no clear D gene. The sequence derives from a human donor in good health (CMV status not recorded). Some clones in this sample may be carry-over from other donors' samples. Sequences were obtained from PBMCs, sequenced either directly or after in vitro stimulation (not recorded which). CDR3 in DNA: TGCAGTGCTAGAGGCCGGGAGCTGTTTTTT. Amino acid sequence: CSARGRELFF.